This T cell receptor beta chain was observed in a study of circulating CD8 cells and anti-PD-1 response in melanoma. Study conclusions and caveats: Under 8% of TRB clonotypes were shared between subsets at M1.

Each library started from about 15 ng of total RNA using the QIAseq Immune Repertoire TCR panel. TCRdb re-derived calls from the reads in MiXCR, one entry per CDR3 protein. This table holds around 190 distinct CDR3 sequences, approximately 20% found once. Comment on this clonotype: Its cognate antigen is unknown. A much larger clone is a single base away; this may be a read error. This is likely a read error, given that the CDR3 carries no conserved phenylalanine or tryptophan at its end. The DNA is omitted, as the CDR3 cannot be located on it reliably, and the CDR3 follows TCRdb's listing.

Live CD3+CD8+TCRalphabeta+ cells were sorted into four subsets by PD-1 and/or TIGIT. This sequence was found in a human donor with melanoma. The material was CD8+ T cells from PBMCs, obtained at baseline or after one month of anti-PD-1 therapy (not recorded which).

The CDR3: CASSSPLISERYL. The rearrangement uses TRBV5-5 and TRBJ2-7; the table gives TRBD1 as D, unverified against the DNA. CDR1 is SGHKS, CDR2 YYEKEE, per germline (reference sequence). The CDR3 extends over 13 residues, inclusive of both ends.